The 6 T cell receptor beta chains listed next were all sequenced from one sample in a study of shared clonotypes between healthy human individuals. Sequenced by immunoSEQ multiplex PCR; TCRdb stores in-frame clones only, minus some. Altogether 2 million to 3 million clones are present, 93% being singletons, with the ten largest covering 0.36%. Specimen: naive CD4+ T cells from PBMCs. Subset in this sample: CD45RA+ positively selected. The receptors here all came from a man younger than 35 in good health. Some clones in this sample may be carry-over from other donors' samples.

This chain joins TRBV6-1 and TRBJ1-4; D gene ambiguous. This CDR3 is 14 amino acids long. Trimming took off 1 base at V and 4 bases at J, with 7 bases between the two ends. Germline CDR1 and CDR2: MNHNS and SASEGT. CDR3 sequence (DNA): TGTGCCAGCAGTGAAGACAGCCGTAATGAAAAACTGTTTTTT. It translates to CASSEDSRNEKLFF.

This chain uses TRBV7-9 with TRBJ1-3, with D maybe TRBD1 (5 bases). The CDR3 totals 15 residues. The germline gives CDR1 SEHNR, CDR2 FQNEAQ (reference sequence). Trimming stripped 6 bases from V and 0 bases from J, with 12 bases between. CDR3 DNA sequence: TGTGCCAGCAGTACCGGGGCCCGCTCTGGAAACACCATATATTTT. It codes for CASSTGARSGNTIYF.

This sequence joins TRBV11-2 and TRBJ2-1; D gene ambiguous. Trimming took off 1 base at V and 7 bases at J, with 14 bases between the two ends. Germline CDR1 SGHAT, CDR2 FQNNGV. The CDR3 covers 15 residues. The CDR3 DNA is TGTGCCAGCAGCTTAGCCCGCGGACGCCGGAATGAGCAGTTCTTC. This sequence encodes CASSLARGRRNEQFF.

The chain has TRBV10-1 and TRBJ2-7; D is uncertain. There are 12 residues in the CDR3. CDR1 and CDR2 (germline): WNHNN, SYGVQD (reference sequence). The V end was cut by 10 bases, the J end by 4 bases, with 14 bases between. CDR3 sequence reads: CATSPPIYEQYF. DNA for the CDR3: TGCGCCACCTCCCCCCCAATTTACGAGCAGTACTTC.

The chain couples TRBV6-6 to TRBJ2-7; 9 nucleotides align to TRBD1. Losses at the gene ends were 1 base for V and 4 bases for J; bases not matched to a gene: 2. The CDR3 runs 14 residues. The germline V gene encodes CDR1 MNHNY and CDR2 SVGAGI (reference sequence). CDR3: CASSYWDRAYEQYF. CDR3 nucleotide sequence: TGTGCCAGCAGTTACTGGGACAGGGCATACGAGCAGTACTTC.

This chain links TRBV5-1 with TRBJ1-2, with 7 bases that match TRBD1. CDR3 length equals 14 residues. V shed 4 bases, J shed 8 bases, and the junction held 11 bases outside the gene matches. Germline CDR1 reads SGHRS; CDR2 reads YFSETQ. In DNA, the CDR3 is TGCGCCAGCAGCCCGACCCCAGGACAGGTCGGCTACACCTTC. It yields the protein CASSPTPGQVGYTF.